A single sample gave rise to the 16 T cell receptor beta chains below, sequenced in a study of CD8+CD57+ T cells in acquired aplastic anemia. The use of genomic DNA as template underpinned the TCR beta VDJ and CDR3 profiling. MiXCR, run by TCRdb on the reads, gives a single entry per CDR3 protein. The data hold about 130,000 distinct CDR3 sequences, with over 45% observed a single time. Material: sorted CD4+, CD8+, or CD8+CD57+ T cells (not recorded which) from PBMCs. The receptors stem from a human donor in good health, serving as a control.

This clonotype showed up many times. The chain has TRBV5-8 and TRBJ2-2; the match to TRBD1 covers 7 bases. Germline V gene sequence: CDR1 SGHTS, CDR2 YDEGEE. V gave up 3 bases and J gave up 5 bases; unmatched junction bases: 7. The CDR3 spans 15 residues. The CDR3 protein is CASSYDRAGTGELFF. For the CDR3, the DNA is TGTGCCAGCAGCTATGACAGGGCTGGAACCGGGGAGCTGTTTTTT.

The chain couples TRBV2 to TRBJ2-7, with D possibly matching TRBD1 (6 bases). The germline V gene has CDR1 SNHLY and CDR2 FYNNEI. This CDR3 contains 14 residues. The V and J ends lost 5 bases and 2 bases respectively, with 13 bases between them. The CDR3 here is CASSPTTGTYEQYF. In DNA, the CDR3 is TGTGCCAGCAGTCCGACGACAGGTACCTACGAGCAGTACTTC. Combining the CDR3 with reference TRBV2 and TRBJ2-7 gives the whole variable domain EPEVTQTPSHQVTQMGQEVILRCVPISNHLYFYWYRQILGQKVEFLVSFYNNEISEKSEIFDDQFSVERPDGSNFTLKIRSTKLEDSAMYFCASSPTTGTYEQYFGPGTRLTVT.

This clonotype was detected a few times. The V and J genes are TRBV2 and TRBJ1-2; a weak D match, TRBD1 (5 bases). Trimming stripped 7 bases from V and 6 bases from J, with 18 bases between. CDR3 size: 14 residues. The germline CDR1 and CDR2 sequences are SNHLY and FYNNEI. The CDR3 nucleotides read TGTGCCAGCACCCTCAAGGTGGGGCTGCATGGCTACACCTTC. Its protein product is CASTLKVGLHGYTF.

This rearrangement joins TRBV20-1 to TRBJ1-5; D is unresolved. CDR1 and CDR2 (germline): DFQATT, SNEGSKA (reference sequence). The CDR3 extends over 9 amino acids. The germline V and J ends were trimmed by 4 bases and 8 bases, with 3 bases remaining between them. CDR3 in amino acids: CSANKPQHF. In nucleotides, the CDR3 is TGCAGTGCTAATAAGCCCCAGCATTTT.

This clonotype has at least ten counts. The chain carries TRBV10-3 and TRBJ2-1; D possibly corresponds to TRBD2 (5 bases). V gave up 0 bases and J gave up 5 bases, with 17 bases separating them. The CDR3 is made up of 17 amino acids. The germline gives CDR1 ENHRY, CDR2 SYGVKD. CDR3 in amino acids: CAISESKGSGGNNEQFF. The CDR3 DNA follows: TGTGCCATCAGTGAGTCGAAGGGAAGCGGCGGAAACAATGAGCAGTTCTTC.

This clonotype was observed at least ten times. The chain has TRBV6-2 or TRBV6-3 and TRBJ2-3; tentative D call: TRBD2 (7 bases). The CDR3 is 17 residues long. The V and J ends lost 0 bases and 4 bases respectively, with 17 bases between them. Germline loops: CDR1 MNHEY, CDR2 SVGEGT. The CDR3 protein is CASSYSIVGGQADTQYF. CDR3 bases: TGTGCCAGCAGTTACTCGATCGTCGGGGGGCAGGCAGATACGCAGTATTTT.

This clonotype was seen ten or more times. The genes are TRBV11-2 and TRBJ1-2; a possible D gene is TRBD1 (6 bases). Germline V lookup: CDR1 SGHAT, CDR2 FQNNGV. The ends were cut back, 0 bases at V and 5 bases at J, with 19 bases in the middle. The CDR3 has 17 amino acids. The CDR3 sequence is CASSLDLGARSNYGYTF. The CDR3 region has the DNA TGTGCCAGCAGCTTAGATCTGGGGGCGCGGAGTAATTATGGCTACACCTTC.

The rearrangement joins TRBV15 to TRBJ2-7, with D uncertain. This CDR3 spans 13 amino acids. Trimming left V 6 bases short and J 5 bases short, with 14 bases between. Germline V gene sequence: CDR1 LNHNV, CDR2 YYDKDF (reference sequence). The chain's CDR3 is CATSRDWTHEQYF. The DNA of the CDR3 is TGTGCCACCAGTAGGGATTGGACGCACGAGCAGTACTTC.

This clonotype appeared many times. The chain uses TRBV12-3 or TRBV12-4 and TRBJ1-2; 9 bases fit TRBD1. With 5 bases clipped from V and 5 bases from J, the junction kept 3 bases outside the gene matches. The CDR3 runs to 13 residues. The CDR3: CASSQDRGYGYTF. The CDR3 DNA reads as TGTGCCAGCAGTCAAGACAGGGGGTATGGCTACACCTTC.

This clonotype was detected ten times or more. The J gene is TRBJ1-2, the V gene TRBV29-1; 7 bases match TRBD1. J was trimmed by 4 bases and V by 5 bases; bases with no gene match: 13. The CDR3 loop spans 15 amino acids. Germline V gene lookup returns CDR1 SQVTM and CDR2 ANQGSEA. CDR3 sequence: CSVTSRQGEFYGYTF. CDR3 DNA sequence: TGCAGCGTTACATCCCGACAGGGAGAGTTCTATGGCTACACCTTC.

This clonotype showed up many times. The gene calls are TRBV20-1 and TRBJ2-7, with TRBD1 as a possible D gene (6 bases). CDR1 DFQATT and CDR2 SNEGSKA come from the germline V gene (reference sequence). The V end was cut by 4 bases, the J end by 3 bases, with 10 bases between. The CDR3 sequence is 12 residues long. The CDR3 protein is CSANREDYEQYF. The CDR3 coding sequence is TGCAGTGCTAACAGGGAAGACTACGAGCAGTACTTC.

About this clonotype itself: This may stem from a read error, because a much larger clone lies one nucleotide away. This sequence joins TRBV12-3 or TRBV12-4 and TRBJ2-1, with TRBD1 matching 7 bases. V lost 6 bases, J lost 12 bases, and 20 bases stayed unmatched. The CDR3 runs 16 residues. In DNA form, the CDR3 reads TGTGCCAGCAGCCCCCTGACTATTAAGGGGGCCGATGGGCAGTTCTTC. Its protein is CASSPLTIKGADGQFF.

On this clonotype: It may be a read error: a sequence one base away is much more abundant. The chain couples TRBV6-2 or TRBV6-3 to TRBJ1-3; TRBD1 matches 8 bases. J was trimmed by 0 bases and V by 4 bases; bases with no gene match: 5. This CDR3 region has 16 residues. The V gene's germline CDR1 is MNHEY and CDR2 SVGEGT. The CDR3 loop reads CASSSGQGGSGNTIYF. The CDR3, as DNA: TGTGCCAGCAGTTCCGGACAGGGCGGCTCTGGAAACACCATATATTTT.

This clonotype showed up many times. The chain uses TRBV6-5 and TRBJ2-7, with 7 bases fitting TRBD1. The CDR3 is 14 residues long. Germline V gene sequence: CDR1 MNHEY, CDR2 SVGAGI. V lost 4 bases and J lost 1; bases outside the gene matches: 4. DNA for the CDR3: TGTGCCAGCAGTTTTTGGACAGGATCCTACGAGCAGTACTTC. The encoded protein is CASSFWTGSYEQYF.

This sequence joins TRBV10-3 and TRBJ2-5; possibly TRBD1 or TRBD2 for D (5 bases each). V lost 6 bases and J 4 bases, leaving 9 bases between the germline ends. The CDR3 length is 12 residues. From germline, CDR1 is ENHRY and CDR2 SYGVKD. CDR3 bases: TGTGCCATCAGCCAGGGAGTAGAGACCCAGTACTTC. This gives the protein CAISQGVETQYF.

The V and J genes are TRBV10-3 and TRBJ2-7, with 8 bases identical to TRBD1. Germline values: CDR1 ENHRY, CDR2 SYGVKD. The junction had 7 bases not matched to a gene; V was cut back by 5 bases and J by 1 base. The CDR3 runs 15 residues. In nucleotides, the CDR3 is TGTGCCATCAGTCAGGGACAGGCAAATTCCTACGAGCAGTACTTC. This gives the protein CAISQGQANSYEQYF.